A selection of T cell receptor beta chains follows, all from one sample in a study of blood T cells in healthy people across ages. TCRdb analysed the 5' RACE reads with MiXCR anew, one entry per CDR3 protein. The table includes some 1.5 million distinct CDR3 sequences, roughly 28% detected once. Input material: blood. The receptor source for this set is a woman aged 25 to 39 in good health. CDR3s include the opening cysteine and the closing phenylalanine or tryptophan. The D gene is left open where the match is weak. Size is stated for part of the rows, as once, few or many counts, or as a class when the clone is expanded.

CDR3 protein,CDR3 DNA,D gene,clone size,J gene,V gene
CATWDNYGYTF,TGTGCCACCTGGGATAACTATGGCTACACCTTC,-,few,TRBJ1-2,TRBV15
CASSFGFAYEQYF,TGTGCCAGCAGCTTCGGGTTTGCCTACGAGCAGTACTTC,-,-,TRBJ2-7,TRBV5-6
CASSLRDRDTSGRNEQYF,TGCGCCAGCAGCTTGCGAGACAGGGATACTAGCGGGAGGAATGAGCAGTACTTC,TRBD2,-,TRBJ2-7,TRBV5-1
CASSQPLAGDSNEQFF,TGCGCCAGCAGCCAACCACTAGCGGGGGACTCCAATGAGCAGTTCTTC,TRBD2,many,TRBJ2-1,TRBV4-1
CASSLATPYEQFF,TGTGCCAGCAGCTTAGCAACTCCATATGAGCAGTTCTTC,-,once,TRBJ2-1,TRBV7-9
CAWSVGPTDTQYF,TGTGCCTGGAGTGTGGGGCCCACAGATACGCAGTATTTT,-,-,TRBJ2-3,TRBV30
CASSSTREETQYF,TGTGCCAGCAGCTCGACTAGGGAAGAGACCCAGTACTTC,-,many,TRBJ2-5,TRBV7-3
CASSRGINGEQYF,TGTGCCAGCAGTCGGGGGATCAATGGGGAGCAGTACTTC,-,many,TRBJ2-7,TRBV6-5
CASSSSGNAGELFF,TGTGCCAGCAGTTCTAGCGGTAACGCCGGGGAGCTGTTTTTT,TRBD2,few,TRBJ2-2,TRBV6-6
CASGRRLSYEQYF,TGTGCCAGCGGGCGACGGCTGTCCTACGAGCAGTACTTC,-,many,TRBJ2-7,TRBV28
CSVETGNQAFF,TGCAGCGTTGAAACAGGGAATCAAGCTTTCTTT,-,-,TRBJ1-1,TRBV29-1
CASSRPKAGGLNLAKNIQYF,TGTGCCAGCAGCCGCCCCAAGGCGGGAGGGTTAAATTTGGCCAAAAACATTCAGTACTTC,TRBD2,-,TRBJ2-4,TRBV7-2
CASSPRAAAGVSGYYEQYF,TGTGCCAGCAGTCCCCGGGCAGCGGCGGGGGTATCGGGATACTACGAGCAGTACTTC,TRBD2,-,TRBJ2-7,TRBV28
CASRTGGNLYGYTF,TGTGCCAGCAGGACAGGGGGGAATTTGTATGGCTACACCTTC,TRBD1,-,TRBJ1-2,TRBV7-2
CASGRIPDSYNEQFF,TGTGCTAGTGGCCGTATACCGGACTCCTACAATGAGCAGTTCTTC,-,few,TRBJ2-1,TRBV12-5